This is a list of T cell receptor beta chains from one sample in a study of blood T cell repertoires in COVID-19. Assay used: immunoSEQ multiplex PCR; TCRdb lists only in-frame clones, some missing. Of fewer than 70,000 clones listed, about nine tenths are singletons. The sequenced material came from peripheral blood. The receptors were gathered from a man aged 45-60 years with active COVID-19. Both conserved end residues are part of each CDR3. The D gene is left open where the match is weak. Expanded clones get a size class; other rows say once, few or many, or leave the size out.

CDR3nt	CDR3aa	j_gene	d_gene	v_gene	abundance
TGTGCCAGCAGCCCCGGGCAGGGGGAGACCCAGTACTTC	CASSPGQGETQYF	TRBJ2-5	.	TRBV7-2	.
TGTGCCAGCAGGGGTCGGACAGCCTCCTACGAGCAGTACTTC	CASRGRTASYEQYF	TRBJ2-7	.	TRBV6-5	.
TGTGCCAGCAGCTTAGGTTTCAGCGGCACAGATACGCAGTATTTT	CASSLGFSGTDTQYF	TRBJ2-3	.	TRBV7-3	.
TGCGCCAGCAGCCAAGTGGGGATCCGGGACAGTGATAATGAAAAACTGTTTTTT	CASSQVGIRDSDNEKLFF	TRBJ1-4	TRBD1	TRBV4-3	once
TGTGCCAGCAGTTTATTCCAGGGAGGGGGAACCGGGGAGCTGTTTTTT	CASSLFQGGGTGELFF	TRBJ2-2	.	TRBV28	.
TGTGCCAGCAGCCCGCGGTCGGACAGGGCCCGATCACCCCTCCACTTT	CASSPRSDRARSPLHF	TRBJ1-6	TRBD1	TRBV7-2	once
TGTGCCAGCAGTTCAGTCGACAGGGCTCAGCCCCAGCATTTT	CASSSVDRAQPQHF	TRBJ1-5	TRBD1	TRBV27	once
TGTGCCAGCAGCCCCACCGGCAGGGGGCGGAATGAGCAGTTCTTC	CASSPTGRGRNEQFF	TRBJ2-1	TRBD1	TRBV9	.
TGTGCCAGCAGTTCCTCCTACCTCTTGGGGGGGGACACAGATACGCAGTATTTT	CASSSSYLLGGDTDTQYF	TRBJ2-3	TRBD2	TRBV28	few
TGTGCCAGCGGACAGGGTTGGGAGACTGAAGCTTTCTTT	CASGQGWETEAFF	TRBJ1-1	TRBD1	TRBV7-9	.
TGTGCCAGCAGTTACTTACTAGCGGGACGGAACGGGGAGCTGTTTTTT	CASSYLLAGRNGELFF	TRBJ2-2	TRBD2	TRBV6-2/TRBV6-3	.
TGTGCCAGCAGCCACGGACTCAACACTGAAGCTTTCTTT	CASSHGLNTEAFF	TRBJ1-1	.	TRBV14	.
TGTGCCACCAGCCGCCGGACAGGGATGAACACTGAAGCTTTCTTT	CATSRRTGMNTEAFF	TRBJ1-1	TRBD1	TRBV15	.
TGTGCCAGCAGGCCGGGTAGCATATTGGGCGGGGAGCTGTTTTTT	CASRPGSILGGELFF	TRBJ2-2	.	TRBV6-5	.
TGCGCCAGCAGCCTAACAGGGTGGGGCAACGAGCAGTACTTC	CASSLTGWGNEQYF	TRBJ2-7	.	TRBV5-1	.
TGTGCCAGCAGCCCTAGGGAGGGGAAAACTGAAGCTTTCTTT	CASSPREGKTEAFF	TRBJ1-1	.	TRBV7-8	.
TGTGCCAGCAGCTCCTCTGCGGGGCCGTACAATGAGCAGTTCTTC	CASSSSAGPYNEQFF	TRBJ2-1	.	TRBV5-4	.
TGTGCCAGCAGCTTGGGGGCGGGGCAGATTAACTATGGCTACACCTTC	CASSLGAGQINYGYTF	TRBJ1-2	.	TRBV5-4	.
TGTGCCAGCAGCGTAGATGCTAGAGGGGATACGCAGTATTTT	CASSVDARGDTQYF	TRBJ2-3	.	TRBV9	.
TGTGCCAGCAGCCAATTGGGGACAGTAGACAGCTACGAGCAGTACTTC	CASSQLGTVDSYEQYF	TRBJ2-7	TRBD1	TRBV4-2	.
TGTGCCAGCAGCTTTGACTCGACCGGCTATGGCTACACCTTC	CASSFDSTGYGYTF	TRBJ1-2	.	TRBV7-2	few
TGCGCCAGCAGCTCCTCCTCCCTGCTAGGGGGCGGAGAGACCCAGTACTTC	CASSSSSLLGGGETQYF	TRBJ2-5	TRBD1	TRBV5-1	.
TGTGCCAGCAGTGCCTCTAGCGGGAGTGGCGAGACCCAGTACTTC	CASSASSGSGETQYF	TRBJ2-5	TRBD2	TRBV2	once
TGTGCCAGCAGCCAGGGATCGGCTGGGGGCAGAGGGTACAATGAGCAGTTCTTC	CASSQGSAGGRGYNEQFF	TRBJ2-1	.	TRBV11-2	.